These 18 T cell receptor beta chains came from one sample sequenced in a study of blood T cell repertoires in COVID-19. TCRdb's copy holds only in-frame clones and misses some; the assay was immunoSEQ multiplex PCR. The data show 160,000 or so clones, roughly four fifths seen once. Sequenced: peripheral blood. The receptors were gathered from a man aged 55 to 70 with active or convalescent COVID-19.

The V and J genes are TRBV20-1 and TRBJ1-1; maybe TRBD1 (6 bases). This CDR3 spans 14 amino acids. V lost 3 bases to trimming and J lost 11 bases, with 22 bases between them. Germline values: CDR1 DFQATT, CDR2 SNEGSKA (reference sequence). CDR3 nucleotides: TGCAGTGCTAGTCCCGGACAGTCGGACCGGACGGCTTTCTTT. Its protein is CSASPGQSDRTAFF.

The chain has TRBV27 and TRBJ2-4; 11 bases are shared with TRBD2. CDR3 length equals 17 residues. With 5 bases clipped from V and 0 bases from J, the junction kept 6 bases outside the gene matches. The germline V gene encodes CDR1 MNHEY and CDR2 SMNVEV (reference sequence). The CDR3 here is CASSRSGRGIAKNIQYF. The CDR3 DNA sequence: TGTGCCAGCAGTCGTAGCGGGAGGGGGATAGCCAAAAACATTCAGTACTTC.

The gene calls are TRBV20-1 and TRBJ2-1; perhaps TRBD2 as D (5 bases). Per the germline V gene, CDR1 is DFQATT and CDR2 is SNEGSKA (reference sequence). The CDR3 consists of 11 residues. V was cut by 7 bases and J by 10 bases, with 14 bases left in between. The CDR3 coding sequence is TGCAGTGTTTCCCTAGCTCCCGAGCAGTTCTTC. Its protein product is CSVSLAPEQFF.

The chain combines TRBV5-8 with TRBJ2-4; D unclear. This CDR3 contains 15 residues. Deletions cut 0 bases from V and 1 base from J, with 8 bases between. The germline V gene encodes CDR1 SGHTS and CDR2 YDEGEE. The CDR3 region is CASSLALGAKNIQYF. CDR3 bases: TGTGCCAGCAGCTTGGCCCTGGGCGCCAAAAACATTCAGTACTTC.

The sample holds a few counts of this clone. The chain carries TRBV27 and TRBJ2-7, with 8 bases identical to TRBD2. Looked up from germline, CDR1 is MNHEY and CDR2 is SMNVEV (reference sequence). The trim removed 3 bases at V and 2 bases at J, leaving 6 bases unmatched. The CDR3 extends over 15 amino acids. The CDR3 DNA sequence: TGTGCCAGCAGTTTCCGGGGGGGTTGGGCCTACGAGCAGTACTTC. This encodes CASSFRGGWAYEQYF.

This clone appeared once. CDR3 amino acids: CASRDQGKHNEQFF. DNA of the CDR3: TGCGCCAGCCGCGATCAGGGGAAGCACAATGAGCAGTTCTTC. The chain uses TRBV5-1 and TRBJ2-1; possible D gene TRBD1, 6 bases. V lost 7 bases, J lost 5 bases, and 16 bases lay in between. The CDR3 contains 14 residues. In germline, CDR1 is SGHRS, CDR2 YFSETQ.

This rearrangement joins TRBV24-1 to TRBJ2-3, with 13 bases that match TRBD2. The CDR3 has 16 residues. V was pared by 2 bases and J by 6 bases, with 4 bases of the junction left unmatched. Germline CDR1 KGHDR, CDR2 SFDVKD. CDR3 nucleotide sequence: TGTGCCACCAGTGATTCCGGACTAGCGGGAGCCGATACGCAGTATTTT. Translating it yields CATSDSGLAGADTQYF.

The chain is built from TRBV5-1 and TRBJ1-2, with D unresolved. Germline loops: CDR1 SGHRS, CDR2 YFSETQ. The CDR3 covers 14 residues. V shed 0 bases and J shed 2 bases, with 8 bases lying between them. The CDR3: CASSLAAENYGYTF. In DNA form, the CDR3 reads TGCGCCAGCAGCTTGGCGGCGGAAAACTATGGCTACACCTTC.

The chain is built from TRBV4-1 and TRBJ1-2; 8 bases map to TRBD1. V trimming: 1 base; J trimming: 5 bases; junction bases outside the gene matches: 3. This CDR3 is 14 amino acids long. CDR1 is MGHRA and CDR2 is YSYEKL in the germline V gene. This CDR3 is CASSQGQGAYGYTF. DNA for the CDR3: TGCGCCAGCAGCCAAGGTCAGGGGGCTTATGGCTACACCTTC.

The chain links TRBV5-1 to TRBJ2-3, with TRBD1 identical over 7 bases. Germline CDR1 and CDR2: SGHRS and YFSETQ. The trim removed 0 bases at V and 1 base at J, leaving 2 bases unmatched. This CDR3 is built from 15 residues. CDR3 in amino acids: CASSLDGQGTDTQYF. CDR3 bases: TGCGCCAGCAGCTTGGATGGACAGGGCACAGATACGCAGTATTTT. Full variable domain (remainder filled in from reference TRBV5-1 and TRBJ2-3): KAGVTQTPRYLIKTRGQQVTLSCSPISGHRSVSWYQQTPGQGLQFLFEYFSETQRNKGNFPGRFSGRQFSNSRSEMNVSTLELGDSALYLCASSLDGQGTDTQYFGPGTRLTVL.

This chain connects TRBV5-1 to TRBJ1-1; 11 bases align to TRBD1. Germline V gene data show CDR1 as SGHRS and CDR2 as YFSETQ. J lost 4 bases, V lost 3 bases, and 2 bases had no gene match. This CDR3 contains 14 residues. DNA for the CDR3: TGCGCCAGCAGCTCGGGACAGGGGGTCACTGAAGCTTTCTTT. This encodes CASSSGQGVTEAFF.

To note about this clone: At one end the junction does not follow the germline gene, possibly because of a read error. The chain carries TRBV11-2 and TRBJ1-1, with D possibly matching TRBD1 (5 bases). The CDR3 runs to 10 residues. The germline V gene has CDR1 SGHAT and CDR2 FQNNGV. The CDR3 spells CASSPIWDSF. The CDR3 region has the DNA TGTGCCAGCAGCCCGATATGGGACTCTTTT.

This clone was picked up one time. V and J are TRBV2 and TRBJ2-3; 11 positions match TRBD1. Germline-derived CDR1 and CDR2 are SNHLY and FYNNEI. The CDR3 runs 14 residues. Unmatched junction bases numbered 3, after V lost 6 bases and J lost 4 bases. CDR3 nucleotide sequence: TGTGCCAGCAGACGGGACAGGGGGGCAGATACGCAGTATTTT. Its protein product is CASRRDRGADTQYF.

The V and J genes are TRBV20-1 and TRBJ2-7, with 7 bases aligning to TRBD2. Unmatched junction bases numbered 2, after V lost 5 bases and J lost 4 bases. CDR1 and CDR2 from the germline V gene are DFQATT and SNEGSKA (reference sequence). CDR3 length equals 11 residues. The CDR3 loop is CSAQLAYEQYF. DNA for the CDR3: TGCAGTGCTCAACTAGCGTACGAGCAGTACTTC.

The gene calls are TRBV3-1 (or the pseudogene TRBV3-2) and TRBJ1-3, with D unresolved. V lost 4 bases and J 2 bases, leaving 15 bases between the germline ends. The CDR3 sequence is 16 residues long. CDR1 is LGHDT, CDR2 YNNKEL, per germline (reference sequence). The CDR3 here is CASSPSSGSAGNTIYF. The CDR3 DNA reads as TGTGCCAGCAGCCCATCCTCGGGTTCGGCTGGAAACACCATATATTTT.

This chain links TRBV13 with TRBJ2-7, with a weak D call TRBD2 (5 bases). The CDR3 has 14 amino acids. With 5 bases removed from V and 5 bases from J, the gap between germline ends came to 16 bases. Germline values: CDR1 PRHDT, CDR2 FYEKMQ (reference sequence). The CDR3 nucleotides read TGTGCCAGCAGCCGAGGGTTGGGGTTAGACGAGCAGTACTTC. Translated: CASSRGLGLDEQYF.

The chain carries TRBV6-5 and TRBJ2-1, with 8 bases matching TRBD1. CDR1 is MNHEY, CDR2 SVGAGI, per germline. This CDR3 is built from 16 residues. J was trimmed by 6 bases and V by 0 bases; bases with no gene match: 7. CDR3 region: CASSYSRDRQTNEQFF. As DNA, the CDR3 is TGTGCCAGCAGTTACTCTAGGGACAGGCAAACCAATGAGCAGTTCTTC.

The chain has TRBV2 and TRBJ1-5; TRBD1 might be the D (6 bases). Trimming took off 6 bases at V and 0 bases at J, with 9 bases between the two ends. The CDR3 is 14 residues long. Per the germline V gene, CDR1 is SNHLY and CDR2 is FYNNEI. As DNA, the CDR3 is TGTGCCAGCAGAGACAGGTATAGCAATCAGCCCCAGCATTTT. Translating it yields CASRDRYSNQPQHF.